This T cell receptor (beta chain) was recorded in a study of TIL therapy for anti-PD-1-resistant metastatic lung cancer. The time point was: pre-treatment sample, taken before nivolumab and TIL therapy. Sequencing used immunoSEQ v3. Each library reached some 2 million read pairs, or roughly 5-6 million at deep level. The data were produced by immunoSEQ multiplex PCR, yet TCRdb's version contains in-frame clones alone and is incomplete. Here the sample spans approximately 60,000 clones, roughly 80% being singletons. This CDR3 comprises 11 residues. V was shortened by 5 bases and J by 6 bases, with 8 bases between the two germline ends. CDR1 and CDR2 from the germline V gene are DFQATT and SNEGSKA (reference sequence).

The sequenced sample was blood, obtained at baseline. The chain joins TRBV20-1 to TRBJ2-1; D unresolved. This receptor was obtained from a person aged 25-85 years with non-small cell lung cancer. CDR3 in DNA: TGCAGTGCTCGGACGGCCAATGAGCAGTTCTTC. Translating gives CSARTANEQFF.